This T cell receptor (beta chain) derives from a study of blood T cells in healthy people across ages (dated by TCRdb to the mid-2010s). As for the study more broadly: In model experiments, roughly one uniquely barcoded TCR beta cDNA molecule per two T cells was captured by template switching. The study measured age-related changes in TCR beta repertoire diversity using deep sequencing normalized with unique cDNA molecular identifiers. The donors were split into four age groups: young (average 16 years), middle-aged (39), aged (approximately 60) and long-lived (under 85). Donors of different ages were randomly distributed across sequencing lanes to avoid experimental bias. Two additional independent replicas of 1 million unique cDNA reads from the same blood draw were analyzed for two donors (one aged 18 to 29 and one aged 80 or older). On the study overall, not on this receptor specifically: The CMV infection status of donors was not known, potentially confounding age-related changes in expanded clonotypes. The percentage of naive T cells measured by flow cytometry correlated strongly with observed TCR beta diversity. Estimates of total diversity from one million sequenced T cells were regarded as lower bounds and underestimates. Observed TCR beta diversity per million T cells fell roughly linearly with age, and a significant reduction was already apparent by age roughly 40. Because profiling used bulk unsorted PBMCs, naive and antigen-experienced compartments could not be compared conclusively. Compared with the aged group, the long-lived group had more naive CD4+ T cells, fewer expanded clones and increased TCR diversity, suggesting age selection.

In the case of this clonotype: Its binding antigen is unknown. Base qualities are not provided; no much larger clone lies one nucleotide away.

Preparation of the library involved 5' RACE. The instrument given in TCRdb is Illumina HiSeq 2500. A second PCR of roughly 7 to 11 cycles was performed with a sample-barcoded 5' primer and a J-beta primer mix. A template-switch 5' adaptor carrying 12 random nucleotides introduced a unique molecular identifier onto each TCR beta cDNA molecule. At least 3 million CDR3-containing paired-end reads were obtained from each sample. The Mint cDNA synthesis kit, primed by a TRBC-specific oligonucleotide, was used to synthesize first-strand cDNA from all RNA. All cDNA was treated with uracil-DNA glycosylase and then went through a first 18-cycle PCR with the universal primers M1SS and BC2_uni_R. The published analysis was carried out like this. Normalization of each sample was performed by random selection of 1 million high-quality reads, each carrying a distinct molecular identifier. Reads with shared molecular identifiers were discarded instead of being binned into consensus sequences. MiTCR, with a Q25 quality threshold and the strictest error-elimination algorithm, was used for CDR3 identification, clonotype clustering and error correction. A nonparametric unseen species model using Euler transformation provided a lower-bound estimate of total TCR beta diversity. The public reads were reanalyzed by TCRdb: fastp trimming at Q25, MiXCR alignment, in-frame beta chains only. Each CDR3 protein gets just one entry, which takes the most common genes and DNA from the rows behind it. TCRdb's processing, not the authors' own work, is the source of the V and J calls. For this sample the table gives 660,000 or so distinct CDR3 sequences, of which roughly 53% were detected only once. Clones ranked in the top ten supply roughly 34% of the sample.

The 39 donors, aged roughly 6 to 95 years, were systemically healthy Caucasian individuals from Russia. Approximately 9.3 milliliters of peripheral blood were drawn from each donor into EDTA-treated Vacutainer tubes. PBMCs were isolated by Ficoll-Paque density-gradient centrifugation, with at least 7 million obtained per sample. Trizol reagent was used to extract total RNA from the PBMCs, yielding at least 6 micrograms per sample. The percentages of naive CD45RAhigh/CD27high T cells were determined by flow cytometry on a PBMC aliquot from every donor. Input material: blood. This receptor was identified in a man aged 60 to 69 in good health.

The DNA sequence is given as TGTGCCACCAGTGATTACAGCGATGAGCAGTTCTTC. Translated, this is CATSDYSDEQFF. Recombination connected TRBV24-1 to TRBJ2-1; a confident D gene designation cannot be given. The CDR3 runs 12 amino acids, cysteine and phenylalanine included. Just CDR3 DNA is preserved here, 36 bases in frame from base 1. V is cut by 2 bases and J by 8 bases, and the space between the germline ends is 6 bases. The germline V gene specifies KGHDR as CDR1 and SFDVKD as CDR2.